The 15 T cell receptor beta chains below were found in one sample sequenced in a study of T cell responses to AZD1222 COVID-19 vaccine. The protocol was immunoSEQ multiplex PCR, while the TCRdb copy is restricted to in-frame clones and leaves out a portion. In the table there are 95,000 or so clones, approximately 88% of which are singletons. Specimen: peripheral blood, collected on day 0 of AZD1222 vaccination. The origin of the receptors is an adult in good health.

This rearrangement joins TRBV20-1 to TRBJ2-1, with 7 nucleotides matching TRBD1. The CDR3 loop spans 14 amino acids. V dropped 3 bases and J dropped 2; count of bases not matched to a gene: 4. Germline V gives CDR1 DFQATT, CDR2 SNEGSKA (reference sequence). The CDR3 bases are TGCAGTGCTAGTTGGCAGGGGGCCTACAATGAGCAGTTCTTC. Residues: CSASWQGAYNEQFF.

CDR3 bases: TGTGCCAGCAGTTACTCAACAGGGGGCCAGCATTTT. Its protein product is CASSYSTGGQHF. J is TRBJ1-5 and V is TRBV6-6; 8 bases agree with TRBD1. The CDR3 sequence is 12 residues long. J gave up 12 bases and V 0 bases, and 1 base lay outside the gene matches. Looked up from germline, CDR1 is MNHNY and CDR2 is SVGAGI (reference sequence).

V and J are TRBV5-1 and TRBJ1-1, with D possibly matching TRBD1 (5 bases). CDR1 and CDR2 from the germline V gene are SGHRS and YFSETQ. V lost 2 bases and J lost 5, with 10 bases in between. The CDR3 runs 13 residues. Here the CDR3 DNA reads TGCGCCAGCAGCTTTTCGGGGGGGACTGAAGCTTTCTTT. This codes for CASSFSGGTEAFF.

The chain joins TRBV18 to TRBJ2-3; D is unclear. Germline V gene sequence: CDR1 KGHSH, CDR2 LQKENI. The CDR3 is 14 amino acids. V gave up 0 bases and J gave up 4 bases, with 8 bases separating them. The CDR3: CASSPPDRSDTQYF. The CDR3 DNA reads TGTGCCAGCTCACCACCTGATCGGTCAGATACGCAGTATTTT.

This chain's CDR3 is CASSWRGGSEAFF. CDR3 coding DNA: TGTGCCAGCAGCTGGCGGGGTGGGTCTGAAGCTTTCTTT. The chain is built from TRBV5-6 and TRBJ1-1, with no clear D. Germline V gene data show CDR1 as SGHDT and CDR2 as YYEEEE. V lost 3 bases and J lost 6, with 12 bases in between. The CDR3 is 13 residues long.

The chain links TRBV19 to TRBJ1-2; no firm D call. This CDR3 region has 12 residues. The V end lost 8 bases, the J end lost 4 bases, and 11 bases lay between the germline ends. Per germline, CDR1 LNHDA and CDR2 SQIVND (reference sequence). The CDR3 loop is CASRSGSYGYTF. For the CDR3, the DNA is TGTGCCAGTCGCAGCGGGAGCTATGGCTACACCTTC.

This rearrangement joins TRBV18 to TRBJ2-3; D is unclear. Germline V gene sequence: CDR1 KGHSH, CDR2 LQKENI. The CDR3 sequence is 13 residues long. Trimming removed 3 bases at V and 4 bases at J, with 8 bases between. The CDR3 bases are TGTGCCAGCTCACCTCCGCAGTCAGATACGCAGTATTTT. Its translation is CASSPPQSDTQYF.

The rearrangement links TRBV27 to TRBJ2-2, with 13 bases matching TRBD2. The V segment lost 4 bases and the J segment 3 bases; nucleotides outside the gene matches: 8. Germline values: CDR1 MNHEY, CDR2 SMNVEV (reference sequence). This CDR3 has 18 residues. The CDR3 sequence is CASSSRTSGGYDTGELFF. CDR3 sequence (DNA): TGTGCCAGCAGTTCCCGGACTAGCGGGGGATATGACACCGGGGAGCTGTTTTTT.

The rearrangement joins TRBV19 to TRBJ1-2, with D perhaps matching TRBD1 (6 bases). V shed 4 bases and J shed 2 bases, with 8 bases lying between them. This CDR3 is built from 13 residues. Germline V lookup: CDR1 LNHDA, CDR2 SQIVND (reference sequence). The CDR3 DNA follows: TGTGCCAGTAGTAACAGGGCAAACTATGGCTACACCTTC. This gives the protein CASSNRANYGYTF.

This chain joins TRBV6-1 and TRBJ1-4; no definite D call. Per the germline V gene, CDR1 is MNHNS and CDR2 is SASEGT. With 0 bases removed from V and 8 bases from J, the gap between germline ends came to 13 bases. The CDR3 spans 15 residues. DNA for the CDR3: TGTGCCAGCAGTGAAGCCCGGGGTTTGGGAGAAAAACTGTTTTTT. Protein product: CASSEARGLGEKLFF.

The chain employs TRBV9 and TRBJ2-1, with D possibly being TRBD2 (6 bases). Germline assignment: CDR1 SGDLS and CDR2 YYNGEE. The CDR3 contains 15 residues. Trimming removed 3 bases from V and 8 bases from J, with 18 bases in between. Written as DNA, the CDR3 is TGTGCCAGCAGCGAAGCGGGCTCTGTGGTCGATGAGCAGTTCTTC. Translated: CASSEAGSVVDEQFF. Looking up the rest from reference TRBV9 and TRBJ2-1 gives the full variable domain: DSGVTQTPKHLITATGQRVTLRCSPRSGDLSVYWYQQSLDQGLQFLIQYYNGEERAKGNILERFSAQQFPDLHSELNLSSLELGDSALYFCASSEAGSVVDEQFFGPGTRLTVL.

This clone was picked up one time. The rearrangement links TRBV6-5 to TRBJ2-1; 11 nucleotides match TRBD2. This CDR3 is built from 15 residues. CDR1 MNHEY and CDR2 SVGAGI come from the germline V gene. After removal of 5 bases from V and 3 bases from J, the junction contained 3 bases not matched to a gene. CDR3 nucleotide sequence: TGTGCCAGCAGTATACTAGCGGGGGTCTACAATGAGCAGTTCTTC. Translation gives CASSILAGVYNEQFF.

This sequence joins TRBV24-1 and TRBJ1-2, with a weak D call TRBD1 (6 bases). Trimming shortened V by 6 bases and J by 8 bases, and 12 bases separated the two germline ends. CDR3 length equals 12 residues. Germline V gene lookup returns CDR1 KGHDR and CDR2 SFDVKD. For the CDR3, the DNA is TGTGCCACCAGTCAGGGGTACGGCGGCTACACCTTC. The encoded protein is CATSQGYGGYTF.

The genes are TRBV3-1 (or the pseudogene TRBV3-2) and TRBJ2-3; 11 bases match TRBD2. CDR1 is LGHDT and CDR2 is YNNKEL in the germline V gene (reference sequence). CDR3 length: 16 residues. V was pared by 4 bases and J by 3 bases, with 6 bases of the junction left unmatched. CDR3 coding DNA: TGTGCCAGCAGCCGAGGGACTAGCGGAGAGACAGATACGCAGTATTTT. This encodes CASSRGTSGETDTQYF.

The J gene is TRBJ2-2, the V gene TRBV5-6; 7 bases align to TRBD1. Germline loops: CDR1 SGHDT, CDR2 YYEEEE. The CDR3 loop spans 14 amino acids. V was clipped by 1 base and J by 4 bases; unmatched bases: 1. The CDR3 loop is CASSLPGGTGELFF. The CDR3 DNA reads as TGTGCCAGCAGCTTGCCAGGGGGCACCGGGGAGCTGTTTTTT.